Listed below are T cell receptor beta chains from one sample, sequenced in a study of T cells in tumors after PD-1 blockade. Profiled with immunoSEQ multiplex PCR; TCRdb holds only in-frame clones, not every one. The sample lists about 33,000 clones, roughly 78% occurring once. Sequenced here: PBMCs, sampled before anti-PD-1 treatment. All receptors derive from a human donor with basal cell carcinoma. CDR3s include the opening cysteine and the closing phenylalanine or tryptophan. D genes are given only for firm matches. A row's size may be missing; if present it is once, few, many or a size class.

j_call v_call d_call clone_size cdr3_nt cdr3_aa
TRBJ2-1 TRBV24-1 NA NA TGTGCCACCAGTGATAGAGCGGCGAGCTCCTACAATGAGCAGTTCTTC CATSDRAASSYNEQFF
TRBJ1-1 TRBV28 NA few TGTGCCAGCAGTTCGCCGGGGACAATGAACACTGAAGCTTTCTTT CASSSPGTMNTEAFF
TRBJ2-1 TRBV7-2 TRBD2 NA TGTGCCAGCAGCTTATCCACTAGCGGCGGTTACAATGAGCAGTTCTTC CASSLSTSGGYNEQFF
TRBJ1-2 TRBV2 NA NA TGTGCCAGCAGTGAAGCGCTTCGAACAGTCAGCAGTTATGGCTACACCTTC CASSEALRTVSSYGYTF
TRBJ2-2 TRBV29-1 NA NA TGCAGCGTTGCAGGAGTGGCACCGAACACCGGGGAGCTGTTTTTT CSVAGVAPNTGELFF
TRBJ2-5 TRBV11-1 TRBD2 NA TGTGCCAGCAGCTTACCTAGCGGGGATTTCCAAGAGACCCAGTACTTC CASSLPSGDFQETQYF
TRBJ2-5 TRBV9 NA NA TGTGCCAGCAGCCCAGGACGGGAGACCCAGTACTTC CASSPGRETQYF
TRBJ2-4 TRBV27 TRBD2 NA TGTGCCAGCAGTTCCCTAGCGGGAGGGAAAAACATTCAGTACTTC CASSSLAGGKNIQYF
TRBJ2-6 TRBV4-3 NA NA TGCGCCAGCAGCCAAAAAGGCAGGGTACAATCTGGGGCCAACGTCCTGACTTTC CASSQKGRVQSGANVLTF
TRBJ2-7 TRBV27 NA NA TGTGCCAGCAGGACACAGGGCTACGAGCAGTACTTC CASRTQGYEQYF
TRBJ1-5 TRBV27 NA NA TGTGCCAGCAGTTTGGCGGGGAATCAGCCCCAGCATTTT CASSLAGNQPQHF
TRBJ1-5 TRBV30 NA NA TGTGCCTGGAGTGTAAGACAGATAAATCAGCCCCAGCATTTT CAWSVRQINQPQHF
TRBJ2-3 TRBV3-1/TRBV3-2 NA NA TGTGCCAGCAGCCACCTCTCTGGACAGCCTGGGTATTTT CASSHLSGQPGYF
TRBJ1-2 TRBV7-2 NA once TGTGCCAGCAGCGGCGAAGGCGCCGGGGGCTACACCTTC CASSGEGAGGYTF
TRBJ1-2 TRBV19 TRBD1 NA TGTGCCAGTAGCCGGACAGGATACGGCTACACCTTC CASSRTGYGYTF
TRBJ2-1 TRBV7-8 NA NA TGTGCCAGCAGCTCCCTAGGACTATTTGAGCAGTTCTTC CASSSLGLFEQFF
TRBJ1-3 TRBV18 TRBD1 NA TGTGCCAGCTCACCTCAGACAGGGAGAAACACCATATATTTT CASSPQTGRNTIYF
TRBJ2-3 TRBV2 NA NA TGTGCCAGCGGTCGACAGGGCACGGGGGGGCCAATGGATACGCAGTATTTT CASGRQGTGGPMDTQYF
TRBJ2-7 TRBV10-3 NA NA TGTGCCATCAGTGAGAGGAGGTCAGTTGGGTCCTACGAGCAGTACTTC CAISERRSVGSYEQYF
TRBJ2-7 TRBV15 NA NA TGTGCCACCAGCAGAGATTTCAGGACGTCCTACGAGCAGTACTTC CATSRDFRTSYEQYF
TRBJ2-5 TRBV7-2 NA NA TGTGCCAGCAGCTTAGCGCAGGGGCAAGAGACCCAGTACTTC CASSLAQGQETQYF
TRBJ2-7 TRBV12-3/TRBV12-4 NA NA TGTGCCAGCTCCTCGTACCCCCCCTACGAGCAGTACTTC CASSSYPPYEQYF
TRBJ2-7 TRBV12-5 TRBD2 few TGTGCTAGTGGTTTAAGGTGGCGGGAGGGCTCCTACGAGCAGTACTTC CASGLRWREGSYEQYF
TRBJ1-5 TRBV19 NA NA TGTGCCAGTAGTATGAATCTCGGACAGATTAATCAGCCCCAGCATTTT CASSMNLGQINQPQHF
TRBJ1-1 TRBV27 NA NA TGTGCCAGCAGTTTCCGGGCGGGAGGGGCTATGAACACTGAAGCTTTCTTT CASSFRAGGAMNTEAFF
TRBJ2-7 TRBV6-1 NA NA TGTGCCAGCAGTGACCCGGGGTCATACGAGCAGTACTTC CASSDPGSYEQYF
TRBJ2-7 TRBV27 TRBD2 NA TGTGCCAGCAGCCGCTTGGGACTAGCGTCCGCCTACGAGCAGTACTTC CASSRLGLASAYEQYF
TRBJ2-7 TRBV20-1 NA NA TGCAGTGCTAGTTCAGGGCGCTACGAGCAGTACTTC CSASSGRYEQYF
TRBJ2-6 TRBV28 NA NA TGTGCCAGCAGAAACACAGGGACTTACGGGGCCAACGTCCTGACTTTC CASRNTGTYGANVLTF
TRBJ2-6 TRBV7-9 NA NA TGTGCCAGCACCCCTCGGGGGAAGTACTCTGGGGCCAACGTCCTGACTTTC CASTPRGKYSGANVLTF
TRBJ2-7 TRBV7-8 NA NA TGTGCCAGCAGCTGGACCACAGAGCGTCGTCTTTATAGCTCCTACGAGCAGTACTTC CASSWTTERRLYSSYEQYF
TRBJ1-1 TRBV28 NA NA TGTGCCAGCAGGGGGGTTGGGGGCGGGGACACTGAAGCTTTCTTT CASRGVGGGDTEAFF
TRBJ2-7 TRBV5-4 NA NA TGTGCCAGCAGCAGCCTGGGGGTGGAGCAGTACTTC CASSSLGVEQYF
TRBJ2-2 TRBV7-2 NA NA TGTGCCAGCAGCTTAGAAGGTGGGGGGGAGCTGTTTTTT CASSLEGGGELFF
TRBJ2-7 TRBV7-2 NA NA TGTGCCAGCAGCTTGCGGGGGGGGACAGGGGAGAGCGAGCAGTACTTC CASSLRGGTGESEQYF
TRBJ1-1 TRBV30 NA NA TGTGCCTGGAGTCCGAACCTTGAAGCTTTCTTT CAWSPNLEAFF
TRBJ1-1 TRBV19 NA NA TGTGCCAGTAGTATAAGGGCGAACGGGGCGGACACTGAAGCTTTCTTT CASSIRANGADTEAFF
TRBJ1-6 TRBV19 NA NA TGTGCCAGTAAGGGGCTCGATAATTCACCCCTCCACTTT CASKGLDNSPLHF
TRBJ2-7 TRBV7-9 NA NA TGTGCCAGCAGCTTCGCGACAGGCCTACCCAGGGGGCAGTACTTC CASSFATGLPRGQYF
TRBJ1-1 TRBV12-5 NA NA TGTGCTAGTGGTTTGGTAAGGAACACTGAAGCTTTCTTT CASGLVRNTEAFF
TRBJ2-1 TRBV9 TRBD2 few TGTGCCAGCAGCCCTCAACAACAAGCGGGAGTGCCCTACAATGAGCAGTTCTTC CASSPQQQAGVPYNEQFF
TRBJ1-2 TRBV7-2 NA NA TGTGCCAGCAGCTTAGGTGGACAGACCGTTCAGGGCGGCTACACCTTC CASSLGGQTVQGGYTF
TRBJ1-1 TRBV5-4 NA NA TGTGCCAGCAGCCCGGACAGAGGCACTGAAGCTTTCTTT CASSPDRGTEAFF
TRBJ1-1 TRBV5-4 NA NA TGTGCCAGCAGCTTGCCCGGGGGCACTGAAGCTTTCTTT CASSLPGGTEAFF
TRBJ1-6 TRBV4-1 NA NA TGCGCCAGCAGCCAGAAAGATGTGCGGGGGAGTGGTAATTCACCCCTCCACTTT CASSQKDVRGSGNSPLHF
TRBJ1-2 TRBV14 NA NA TGTGCCAGCAGCCCCTTTGAGGCCCTGCAAAACTATGGCTACACCTTC CASSPFEALQNYGYTF